These 31 T cell receptor beta chains were all obtained from the same sample, sequenced in a study of cytomegalovirus exposure and HLA in healthy donors. Researchers ran the PCR with 60 Vbeta and 13 Jbeta primers. Assay: immunoSEQ multiplex PCR; the TCRdb copy retains only in-frame clones and omits some. The sample has some 150,000 clones, about 80% seen once; the top ten hold around 1.9%. The specimen sequenced was PBMCs. These receptors all come from a woman in her thirties or forties in good health and CMV-seronegative.

This clone has just a few counts. The rearrangement uses TRBV19 and TRBJ2-7; tentative D call: TRBD2 (5 bases). The CDR3 has 11 residues. Germline V gene data show CDR1 as LNHDA and CDR2 as SQIVND (reference sequence). V was pared by 11 bases and J by 6 bases, with 14 bases between. This chain's CDR3 is CAVFRESEQYF. DNA of the CDR3: TGTGCCGTATTTCGGGAAAGCGAGCAGTACTTC.

The V gene is TRBV4-3, the J gene TRBJ2-7; 14 nucleotides agree with TRBD2. CDR3 length equals 17 residues. CDR1 is LGHNA and CDR2 is YSLEER in the germline V gene. V lost 4 bases to trimming and J lost 4 bases; unmatched junction nucleotides: 9. CDR3 sequence (DNA): TGCGCCAGCAGCCTCGGACTAGCGGGGGGAGGAGGGTACGAGCAGTACTTC. Protein sequence: CASSLGLAGGGGYEQYF.

This chain links TRBV11-3 with TRBJ2-1, with unresolved D. Germline lookup yields CDR1 SGHNT and CDR2 YENEEA. The length of the CDR3 is 14 residues. The V gene lost 1 base and the J gene lost 6 bases, with 10 bases spanning the gap. For the CDR3, the DNA is TGTGCCAGCAGCTTAGGCGACTGGCCCAATGAGCAGTTCTTC. Amino acid sequence: CASSLGDWPNEQFF.

The chain uses TRBV30 and TRBJ2-4; unclear D gene. The CDR3 length is 13 residues. Trimming shortened V by 3 bases and J by 4 bases, and 10 bases separated the two germline ends. Germline CDR1 is GTSNPN and CDR2 is SVGIG (reference sequence). The CDR3 region has the DNA TGTGCCTGGAGCACTAATGTTAAAAACATTCAGTACTTC. Amino acid sequence: CAWSTNVKNIQYF.

This clone was observed a single time. The chain combines TRBV19 with TRBJ2-5; 11 nucleotides agree with TRBD2. The length of the CDR3 is 14 residues. CDR1 is LNHDA, CDR2 SQIVND, per germline (reference sequence). J gave up 9 bases and V 5 bases, and 8 bases lay outside the gene matches. CDR3 DNA: TGTGCCAGTAGTCCCGGGACTAGCGGTAGGGCCCAGTACTTC. It specifies CASSPGTSGRAQYF.

The chain recombines TRBV28 with TRBJ1-1; D remains ambiguous. Germline V lookup: CDR1 MDHEN, CDR2 SYDVKM. This CDR3 comprises 13 residues. Trimming took off 7 bases at V and 8 bases at J, with 17 bases between the two ends. The CDR3 coding sequence is TGTGCCAGCACCCGGGTGGGTGTCTCCGAAGCTTTCTTT. Translating gives CASTRVGVSEAFF.

CDR3 sequence reads: CASSVTDTTDTQYF. CDR3 sequence (DNA): TGTGCCAGCAGCGTTACGGACACCACAGATACGCAGTATTTT. The genes are TRBV9 and TRBJ2-3; D may be TRBD1 (5 bases). This CDR3 region has 14 residues. Between the trimmed V and J ends, which lost 2 bases and 2 bases, there was a span of 9 bases. CDR1 and CDR2 from the germline V gene are SGDLS and YYNGEE.

This clone was detected only a few times. The chain carries TRBV7-2 and TRBJ2-7; D is uncertain. This CDR3 has 15 residues. CDR1 and CDR2 (germline): SGHTA, FQGNSA. Trimming cost V 0 bases and J 2 bases, with 11 bases left between them. The CDR3 DNA is TGTGCCAGCAGCTTAGCTGTAACGGTCACCTACGAGCAGTACTTC. Encoded protein: CASSLAVTVTYEQYF.

This clone turned up a few times. The gene calls are TRBV9 and TRBJ2-1; 7 bases align to TRBD1. The length of the CDR3 is 15 residues. Germline values: CDR1 SGDLS, CDR2 YYNGEE. The junction had 8 bases not matched to a gene; V was cut back by 4 bases and J by 4 bases. The CDR3 protein is CASSTTGTAYNEQFF. CDR3 nucleotides: TGTGCCAGCAGCACCACCGGGACAGCATACAATGAGCAGTTCTTC.

The J gene is TRBJ2-7, the V gene TRBV4-2; D is possibly TRBD1 (6 bases). Germline loops: CDR1 LGHNA, CDR2 YNFKEQ. V was shortened by 0 bases and J by 4 bases, with 13 bases between the two germline ends. The CDR3 sequence is 15 residues long. In DNA, the CDR3 is TGTGCCAGCAGCCAAGAAGGTGCCAGGGGATACGAGCAGTACTTC. Translating gives CASSQEGARGYEQYF.

The J gene is TRBJ2-3, the V gene TRBV28; tentative D call: TRBD1 (5 bases). This CDR3 has 12 residues. CDR1 and CDR2 (germline): MDHEN, SYDVKM. Deletions cut 2 bases from V and 7 bases from J, with 7 bases between. The CDR3 nucleotides read TGTGCCAGCAGTTTAGGGGCCTATACGCAGTATTTT. Protein: CASSLGAYTQYF. Based on the CDR3 plus reference TRBV28 and TRBJ2-3, the full variable domain is DVKVTQSSRYLVKRTGEKVFLECVQDMDHENMFWYRQDPGLGLRLIYFSYDVKMKEKGDIPEGYSVSREKKERFSLILESASTNQTSMYLCASSLGAYTQYFGPGTRLTVL.

The chain links TRBV5-1 to TRBJ2-7; D gene ambiguous. The V end was cut by 4 bases, the J end by 1 base, with 6 bases between. The CDR3 totals 12 residues. Germline CDR1 SGHRS, CDR2 YFSETQ. CDR3 amino acids: CASSQDSYEQYF. CDR3 DNA: TGCGCCAGCAGCCAGGATTCCTACGAGCAGTACTTC. The full variable domain, its missing parts supplied by reference TRBV5-1 and TRBJ2-7, is KAGVTQTPRYLIKTRGQQVTLSCSPISGHRSVSWYQQTPGQGLQFLFEYFSETQRNKGNFPGRFSGRQFSNSRSEMNVSTLELGDSALYLCASSQDSYEQYFGPGTRLTVT.

The chain couples TRBV28 to TRBJ2-1; no firm D call. Germline CDR1 reads MDHEN; CDR2 reads SYDVKM. The length of the CDR3 is 12 residues. Trimming shortened V by 4 bases and J by 5 bases, and 6 bases separated the two germline ends. DNA of the CDR3: TGTGCCAGCAGTTCCAGTAACAATGAGCAGTTCTTC. The encoded protein is CASSSSNNEQFF.

The chain employs TRBV7-8 and TRBJ1-1; D unclear. From germline, CDR1 is SGHVS and CDR2 FQNEAQ. The CDR3 runs to 13 residues. V gave up 4 bases and J gave up 0 bases, with 6 bases separating them. CDR3 coding DNA: TGTGCCAGCAGCTCTACCTTGAACACTGAAGCTTTCTTT. Protein product: CASSSTLNTEAFF.

This chain uses TRBV28 with TRBJ2-1, with TRBD1 matching 7 bases. Trimming took 3 bases from V and 10 from J; bases not matched to a gene: 3. Germline CDR1 and CDR2: MDHEN and SYDVKM. This CDR3 region has 12 residues. The CDR3, as DNA: TGTGCCAGCAGTTTGGGACAGCGAGAGCAGTTCTTC. The encoded protein is CASSLGQREQFF.

The rearrangement links TRBV11-2 to TRBJ2-7, with D unresolved. The CDR3 length is 14 residues. Trimming left V 1 base short and J 1 base short, with 8 bases between. Germline V gene lookup returns CDR1 SGHAT and CDR2 FQNNGV. The CDR3 protein is CASSLGLLSYEQYF. For the CDR3, the DNA is TGTGCCAGCAGCTTAGGACTCTTGTCCTACGAGCAGTACTTC.

The gene calls are TRBV28 and TRBJ2-7; a possible D gene is TRBD1 (6 bases). There are 13 residues in the CDR3. V was cut by 7 bases and J by 2 bases, with 12 bases left in between. In germline, CDR1 is MDHEN, CDR2 SYDVKM. In DNA form, the CDR3 reads TGTGCCAGCACCGCCGGGACACCCTACGAGCAGTACTTC. Translating gives CASTAGTPYEQYF.

The chain uses TRBV28 and TRBJ2-6; possible D gene TRBD1, 5 bases. This CDR3 is built from 15 residues. Germline V CDR1 and CDR2: MDHEN, SYDVKM. V was pared by 6 bases and J by 1 base, with 10 bases between. CDR3 nucleotide sequence: TGTGCCAGCAGATTCCCAGGGTCTGGGGCCAACGTCCTGACTTTC. This codes for CASRFPGSGANVLTF.

The rearrangement joins TRBV10-3 to TRBJ1-1, with a possible D match to TRBD1 (5 bases). The length of the CDR3 is 12 residues. Germline loops: CDR1 ENHRY, CDR2 SYGVKD. Trimming took 0 bases from V and 11 from J, leaving 10 bases between them. CDR3 bases: TGTGCCATCAGTGAGTCTAAAGGGGCCGCTTTCTTT. Translation gives CAISESKGAAFF.

As for this clone: The junction and the germline gene differ at one end; a read error may be behind it. The CDR3 DNA sequence: TGTTCCAGCAGCTTGGCCTTGGCAGTCCAGACCGGGGAGCTGTTTTTT. It specifies CSSSLALAVQTGELFF. This chain connects TRBV5-6 to TRBJ2-2; no definite D call. Germline assignment: CDR1 SGHDT and CDR2 YYEEEE. The CDR3 is 16 amino acids.

The chain employs TRBV4-3 and TRBJ1-3; D is undetermined. Trimming stripped 3 bases from V and 0 bases from J, with 9 bases between. The CDR3 is 15 amino acids. The germline CDR1 and CDR2 sequences are LGHNA and YSLEER. CDR3 region: CASSHGRHSGNTIYF. The CDR3 nucleotides are TGCGCCAGCAGCCACGGGAGACACTCTGGAAACACCATATATTTT.

V gene TRBV7-4 combines with J gene TRBJ2-7; maybe TRBD2 (5 bases). The CDR3 has 15 residues. Germline CDR1 and CDR2: SGHVT and SQSDAQ. V lost 1 base and J lost 3, with 13 bases in between. The CDR3 reads CASSLGAGVYYEQYF. The CDR3 nucleotides are TGTGCCAGCAGCTTAGGGGCCGGGGTATACTACGAGCAGTACTTC.

The V and J genes are TRBV30 and TRBJ1-2; 7 nucleotides line up with TRBD1. The J segment lost 3 bases and the V segment lost 1 base, leaving 2 bases of the junction unmatched. The CDR3 spans 13 residues. Germline CDR1 is GTSNPN and CDR2 is SVGIG (reference sequence). The CDR3 reads CAWSGGTDYGYTF. CDR3 nucleotides: TGTGCCTGGAGTGGGGGGACAGACTATGGCTACACCTTC.

This clone was picked up a small number of times. The chain recombines TRBV28 with TRBJ1-5; 7 positions agree with TRBD1. V lost 5 bases, J lost 2 bases, and 9 bases stayed unmatched. Germline CDR1 and CDR2: MDHEN and SYDVKM. This CDR3 comprises 16 residues. This CDR3 is CASSIHRGLGNQPQHF. The DNA for the CDR3 is TGTGCCAGCAGTATCCACAGGGGACTAGGCAATCAGCCCCAGCATTTT.

This chain joins TRBV19 and TRBJ1-2; possibly TRBD1 for D (5 bases). CDR1 is LNHDA and CDR2 is SQIVND in the germline V gene (reference sequence). V was pared by 6 bases and J by 8 bases, with 22 bases between. The CDR3 has 15 amino acids. Here the CDR3 DNA reads TGTGCCAGTAGCAGGATGGAACTCAGGGTCGGCGGCTACACCTTC. Protein: CASSRMELRVGGYTF.

This chain connects TRBV30 to TRBJ2-2; unclear D gene. Germline CDR1 reads GTSNPN; CDR2 reads SVGIG (reference sequence). The CDR3 spans 14 residues. V was trimmed by 0 bases and J by 3 bases, leaving 8 bases between them. In DNA form, the CDR3 reads TGTGCCTGGAGTGTACTGCTTCACACCGGGGAGCTGTTTTTT. Protein product: CAWSVLLHTGELFF.

This chain links TRBV5-4 with TRBJ1-1; D is unclear. Per the germline V gene, CDR1 is SGHNT and CDR2 is YYREEE (reference sequence). The CDR3 is 15 residues long. Trimming shortened V by 1 base and J by 7 bases, and 17 bases separated the two germline ends. DNA for the CDR3: TGTGCCAGCAGCTTGTTAGATGCGGGTACCCGTGAAGCTTTCTTT. Amino acid sequence: CASSLLDAGTREAFF.

The chain couples TRBV13 to TRBJ2-1, with D tentatively TRBD2 (6 bases). This CDR3 is built from 13 residues. Germline CDR1 and CDR2: PRHDT and FYEKMQ (reference sequence). V gave up 5 bases and J gave up 7 bases, with 12 bases separating them. CDR3 region: CASSDGTPNEQFF. DNA for the CDR3: TGTGCCAGCAGCGACGGGACTCCGAATGAGCAGTTCTTC.

The rearrangement joins TRBV10-3 to TRBJ2-1; 15 positions match TRBD2. Trimming at V came to 8 bases and at J to 10 bases, leaving 3 bases not matched to a gene. The CDR3 extends over 13 amino acids. CDR1 and CDR2 (germline): ENHRY, SYGVKD. The CDR3 DNA reads as TGTGCCATCGGACTAGCGGGAGGGGGAGAGCAGTTCTTC. As protein: CAIGLAGGGEQFF.

J is TRBJ2-7 and V is TRBV19; TRBD1 agrees at 7 bases. Trimming took 3 bases from V and 2 from J; bases not matched to a gene: 13. The CDR3 runs to 17 residues. Germline CDR1 and CDR2: LNHDA and SQIVND (reference sequence). DNA for the CDR3: TGTGCCAGTAGTATGGGTACGGACAGGTTCGTTCCCTACGAGCAGTACTTC. Amino acids: CASSMGTDRFVPYEQYF.

The V and J genes are TRBV2 and TRBJ2-7, with D maybe TRBD2 (6 bases). V lost 3 bases and J 3 bases, leaving 12 bases between the germline ends. The CDR3 is 14 amino acids. CDR1 is SNHLY, CDR2 FYNNEI, per germline. Written as DNA, the CDR3 is TGTGCCAGCAGTGAGACTAGGAGAAGCTACGAGCAGTACTTC. As protein: CASSETRRSYEQYF. Full variable domain (outside the CDR3, taken from reference TRBV2 and TRBJ2-7): EPEVTQTPSHQVTQMGQEVILRCVPISNHLYFYWYRQILGQKVEFLVSFYNNEISEKSEIFDDQFSVERPDGSNFTLKIRSTKLEDSAMYFCASSETRRSYEQYFGPGTRLTVT.